This is a list of T cell receptor beta chains from one sample in a study of beta chain features in type 1 diabetes. The data were produced by immunoSEQ multiplex PCR, yet TCRdb's version contains in-frame clones alone and is incomplete. The sample has over 600,000 clones, roughly 12% seen once. Sequenced input: naive CD4+ T cells from blood. The receptors come from a man between 25 and 39 years old with type 1 diabetes. The CDR3 runs from the conserved cysteine through the conserved F or W. A D gene is named only where the DNA matches it firmly. Rows may omit the clone size; those that give it use once, few, many or a size class.

TRBJ2-1,-,TRBV28,few,TGTGCCAGCAGTTCCCCAACAGGGTGGGGAAACAATGAGCAGTTCTTC,CASSSPTGWGNNEQFF
TRBJ2-7,-,TRBV28,-,TGTGCCATCCAGCCCCAGGGTTACGAGCAGTACTTC,CAIQPQGYEQYF
TRBJ2-3,TRBD1,TRBV19,few,TGTGCCAGTAGCTCCGGACAGGGAACCACAGATACGCAGTATTTT,CASSSGQGTTDTQYF
TRBJ2-3,TRBD2,TRBV7-2,-,TGTGCCAGCAGCTCAACTAGCGGGCCCACAGATACGCAGTATTTT,CASSSTSGPTDTQYF
TRBJ1-4,TRBD1,TRBV5-1,-,TGCGCCAGCAGCCACAGGGGAACTAATGAAAAACTGTTTTTT,CASSHRGTNEKLFF
TRBJ2-1,-,TRBV7-9,few,TGTGCCAGCAGTACGGCGCGGGACTCCCCAGGGAATGAGCAGTTCTTC,CASSTARDSPGNEQFF
TRBJ1-2,TRBD1,TRBV18,-,TGTGCCAGCTCACAACAGGGGCCTAGTGACTATGGCTACACCTTC,CASSQQGPSDYGYTF
TRBJ1-2,-,TRBV23-1,-,TGCGCCAGGGGCCACCGGGGCGGCTATGGCTACACCTTC,CARGHRGGYGYTF
TRBJ2-1,-,TRBV6-1,many,TGTGCCAGCAGAGAGGTCCTGAAGGATGAGCAGTTCTTC,CASREVLKDEQFF
TRBJ1-6,TRBD1,TRBV25-1,few,TGTGCCAGCAGGGGAGGGGGCATTTCACCCCTCCACTTT,CASRGGGISPLHF
TRBJ2-3,TRBD1,TRBV30,-,TGTGCCTGGAGTGCGGGACAGGGCACAGATACGCAGTATTTT,CAWSAGQGTDTQYF
TRBJ2-6,-,TRBV7-2,few,TGTGCCAGCAGCGCCTCCGGGACTCTGGGGTCCAACGTCCTGACTTTC,CASSASGTLGSNVLTF
TRBJ2-5,-,TRBV7-2,-,TGTGCCAGCAACCTTAACCAGGGTTCGGTAGAGACCCAGTACTTC,CASNLNQGSVETQYF
TRBJ1-4,-,TRBV23-1,-,TGCGCCAGCAGTCAACCGTTTGAAGATTGGATGTATGAAAAACTGTTTTTT,CASSQPFEDWMYEKLFF
TRBJ2-1,TRBD2,TRBV7-2,few,TGTGCCAGCAGCCCGACTAGCGGGGGCTACAATGAGCAGTTCTTC,CASSPTSGGYNEQFF
TRBJ2-5,-,TRBV4-3,-,TGCGCCAGCAGCTCGTTGAGGGGCCCGGGAGAGACCCAGTACTTC,CASSSLRGPGETQYF
TRBJ2-7,-,TRBV7-9,few,TGTGCCAGCAGCCCTCAGACAGTTACCTACGAGCAGTACTTC,CASSPQTVTYEQYF
TRBJ1-2,-,TRBV28,few,TGTGCCAGCAGTTTTGGGCAGGGAGGCTATGGCTACACCTTC,CASSFGQGGYGYTF
TRBJ2-1,-,TRBV7-8,-,TGTGCCAGCAGCTTAGCGGGACTGAATTACAATGAGCAGTTCTTC,CASSLAGLNYNEQFF
TRBJ1-2,-,TRBV2,-,TGTGCCAGCAGTGAAAGTTCTTATGGCTACACCTTC,CASSESSYGYTF
TRBJ1-2,-,TRBV12-5,few,TGTGCTAGTGGTCCCTCTCTAGACGGTTATGGCTACACCTTC,CASGPSLDGYGYTF
TRBJ2-3,-,TRBV28,few,TGTGCCAGCACCGTTACTACCACAGATACGCAGTATTTT,CASTVTTTDTQYF
TRBJ1-2,-,TRBV7-2,-,TGTGCCAGCAGCTTAGGCAGGGCTGATGGCTACACCTTC,CASSLGRADGYTF
TRBJ2-3,-,TRBV9,-,TGTGCCAGCAGCTTGCAGGGGGGAGATACGCAGTATTTT,CASSLQGGDTQYF
TRBJ2-7,TRBD1,TRBV29-1,-,TGCAGCGTAGGACAGGGGCATTCAGGGCAGTACTTC,CSVGQGHSGQYF
TRBJ2-2,-,TRBV2,few,TGTGCCAGCAGCGACGGGGCAGGGAACACCGGGGAGCTGTTTTTT,CASSDGAGNTGELFF
TRBJ2-3,-,TRBV5-6,-,TGTGCCAGCAGCTTGTTCACAGATACGCAGTATTTT,CASSLFTDTQYF
TRBJ1-2,-,TRBV29-1,few,TGCAGCGGCCTCTATTATGGCTACACCTTC,CSGLYYGYTF
TRBJ2-7,-,TRBV14,-,TGTGCCAGCAGCCATTACCGGGGAACGGGGGAGCAGTACTTC,CASSHYRGTGEQYF
TRBJ2-3,-,TRBV28,-,TGTGCCACGGGGTCCACAGATACGCAGTATTTT,CATGSTDTQYF
TRBJ2-7,TRBD1,TRBV28,-,TGTGCCAGCAGTCTACCGGGACAGAGCTCCTACGAGCAGTACTTC,CASSLPGQSSYEQYF
TRBJ2-3,TRBD2,TRBV10-3,-,TGTGCCATCACACCGGGACTAGCGGGGAGCACAGATACGCAGTATTTT,CAITPGLAGSTDTQYF
TRBJ2-7,-,TRBV5-6,-,TGTGCCAGCAGCTTGCCGGACTCAACGAGCTCCTACGAGCAGTACTTC,CASSLPDSTSSYEQYF
TRBJ2-7,TRBD1,TRBV27,-,TGTGCCGTTTCCTCGTCGGGACAGTACTACGAGCAGTACTTC,CAVSSSGQYYEQYF
TRBJ1-2,-,TRBV18,few,TGTGCCAGCTCACCACCCCCGGACGGATTGCGAGGCTACACCTTC,CASSPPPDGLRGYTF
TRBJ1-5,-,TRBV21-1,few,TGTGCCAGCAGCAAAAGCCGGACAGTGTGGAGCAATCAGCCCCAGCATTTT,CASSKSRTVWSNQPQHF
TRBJ2-6,-,TRBV28,few,TGTGCCAGCAGTTTATTGGTTGCTGGGGCCAACGTCCTGACTTTC,CASSLLVAGANVLTF
TRBJ1-2,-,TRBV13,few,TGTGCCAGCAGCTTTGGGCCAGCACCTAACTATGGCTACACCTTC,CASSFGPAPNYGYTF
TRBJ1-6,-,TRBV7-8,few,TGTGCCAGCAGCTTATCTCCAGGGAGTGGATCACCCCTCCACTTT,CASSLSPGSGSPLHF
TRBJ1-2,-,TRBV5-4,-,TGTGCCAGCAGTCTCGACACGGGCTATGGCTACACCTTC,CASSLDTGYGYTF
TRBJ1-2,-,TRBV28,few,TGTGCCAGCAGCCTTAGCGGTCGGGGCGGACAGACAGGTTTCTATGGCTACACCTTC,CASSLSGRGGQTGFYGYTF
TRBJ2-2,-,TRBV5-4,-,TGTGCCAGCAGCTTGCCTTCCACCGGGGAGCTGTTTTTT,CASSLPSTGELFF
TRBJ1-1,-,TRBV9,-,TGTGCCAGCAGCGTCAGTCTTGAGACTGAAGCTTTCTTT,CASSVSLETEAFF
TRBJ2-5,-,TRBV5-1,-,TGCGCCAGCAGCTTGGTTTCTCGAGGCGGCGGAGAGACCCAGTACTTC,CASSLVSRGGGETQYF
TRBJ2-7,-,TRBV6-5,once,TGTGCCAGCAGCGATACTCCCCTCACTTCCTACGAGCAGTACTTC,CASSDTPLTSYEQYF
TRBJ2-7,-,TRBV11-2,-,TGTGCCAGCAGCTTAGAGAGCACTCTCTACGAGCAGTACTTC,CASSLESTLYEQYF
TRBJ2-3,-,TRBV6-5,few,TGTGCCAGCAGTCTACTCGCGGGACCCACAGATACGCAGTATTTT,CASSLLAGPTDTQYF
TRBJ2-3,TRBD1,TRBV6-6,few,TGTGCCAGCAGAACCGGGACAGGGGGCACAGATACGCAGTATTTT,CASRTGTGGTDTQYF
TRBJ1-1,-,TRBV9,-,TGTGCCAGCAGCGTAGGGCACGTTGTAGGGACTGAAGCTTTCTTT,CASSVGHVVGTEAFF
TRBJ2-7,-,TRBV6-5,few,TGTGCCAGCAGTTACTCGAGGGCAGCAATCTCCTACGAGCAGTACTTC,CASSYSRAAISYEQYF
TRBJ2-7,-,TRBV19,-,TGTGCCAGTAGTAGCAAAAGGGACAACTACGGGCAGTACTTC,CASSSKRDNYGQYF
TRBJ2-7,TRBD1,TRBV9,-,TGTGCCAGCAGCGGGGGGACAGACCTCTCCGAGCAGTACTTC,CASSGGTDLSEQYF
TRBJ2-3,-,TRBV11-2,few,TGTGCCAGCAGCTCACAGGTTAGCACAGATACGCAGTATTTT,CASSSQVSTDTQYF
TRBJ1-2,-,TRBV28,-,TGTGCCAGCAGTTTAATCTCGTCCGGCTACACCTTC,CASSLISSGYTF
TRBJ2-1,-,TRBV18,few,TGTGCCAGCACAATAGGGACCGCTGGATACAATGAGCAGTTCTTC,CASTIGTAGYNEQFF
TRBJ2-6,-,TRBV10-3,few,TGTGCCATCAGTGAGTCCGGAGGGGGGACCGGGGCCAACGTCCTGACTTTC,CAISESGGGTGANVLTF
TRBJ2-5,-,TRBV5-1,-,TGCGCCAGCAGCTTGAGATTGGAGACCCAGTACTTC,CASSLRLETQYF
TRBJ1-1,-,TRBV10-3,few,TGTGCCACTTGGGATATGAACACTGAAGCTTTCTTT,CATWDMNTEAFF
TRBJ1-5,-,TRBV6-5,few,TGTGCCAGCAGTTACTCGACAGGAGATCAGCCCCAGCATTTT,CASSYSTGDQPQHF